The 15 T cell receptor beta chains in this list originate from one sample, sequenced in a study of beta chain features in type 1 diabetes. Expressed TCRB transcripts were sequenced because the entire RNA isolate underwent reverse transcription. TCRdb's copy holds only in-frame clones and misses some; the assay was immunoSEQ multiplex PCR. The profile shows under 550,000 clones, about an eighth of them singletons. The sequencing sample was made of naive CD4+ T cells from blood. These TCRs come from a woman between 18 and 30 years old in good health.

This clone appeared a few times. This chain connects TRBV27 to TRBJ2-5; D may correspond to TRBD1 or TRBD2 (5 bases each). Germline V gene sequence: CDR1 MNHEY, CDR2 SMNVEV (reference sequence). V was trimmed by 6 bases and J by 2 bases, leaving 25 bases between them. This CDR3 comprises 18 residues. Written as DNA, the CDR3 is TGTGCCAGCAGCGAGGCCCCTTTTTGGGGGAGAAAACAAGAGACCCAGTACTTC. Translated: CASSEAPFWGRKQETQYF.

In this sample, this clone turned up a few times. The gene calls are TRBV2 and TRBJ2-2; 7 bases are a match to TRBD1. The CDR3 covers 14 residues. V shed 4 bases and J 8 bases; nucleotides not matched to a gene: 7. CDR1 and CDR2 from the germline V gene are SNHLY and FYNNEI. The CDR3 is CASSVDRPGGELFF. The CDR3 DNA is TGTGCCAGCAGTGTGGACAGGCCCGGGGGGGAGCTGTTTTTT.

The chain combines TRBV11-2 with TRBJ1-1; weak D call: TRBD1 (5 bases). The germline CDR1 and CDR2 sequences are SGHAT and FQNNGV. Deletions cut 4 bases from V and 6 bases from J, with 6 bases between. The CDR3 loop spans 11 amino acids. The DNA for the CDR3 is TGTGCCAGCAGCTCGGGGGCTGAAGCTTTCTTT. It specifies CASSSGAEAFF.

This chain uses TRBV14 with TRBJ2-7, with TRBD1 matching 8 bases. This CDR3 is built from 13 residues. The germline gives CDR1 SGHDN, CDR2 FVKESK. Trimming removed 5 bases from V and 3 bases from J; junction bases left unmatched: 3. CDR3 nucleotide sequence: TGTGCCAGCAGCATACAGGGGGGCTACGAGCAGTACGTC. Its protein product is CASSIQGGYEQYV.

This clone appeared a few times. The chain has TRBV7-3 and TRBJ2-2; D remains unclear. CDR3 length equals 14 residues. The V end lost 2 bases, the J end lost 1 base, and 5 bases lay between the germline ends. Germline values: CDR1 SGHTA, CDR2 FQGTGA. The DNA for the CDR3 is TGTGCCAGCAGCTTACAACAGAACACCGGGGAGCTGTTTTTT. This translates into CASSLQQNTGELFF.

The chain uses TRBV4-2 and TRBJ2-5, with D hard to call. The tail of the sequence fits TRBJ2-7 better, so the J call may be wrong. Germline CDR1 is LGHNA and CDR2 is YNFKEQ. This CDR3 has 16 residues. CDR3 in DNA: TGTGCCAGCAGCCAAGCAGGAACGGCTTCCTCTCACGAGCAGTACTTC. It codes for CASSQAGTASSHEQYF.

The V gene is TRBV7-9, the J gene TRBJ1-5, with 9 bases matching TRBD1. CDR3 length: 15 amino acids. With 1 base clipped from V and 7 bases from J, the junction kept 5 bases outside the gene matches. Per the germline V gene, CDR1 is SEHNR and CDR2 is FQNEAQ (reference sequence). This CDR3 is CASSLGDRARQPQHF. For the CDR3, the DNA is TGTGCCAGCAGCTTAGGGGACAGGGCACGGCAGCCCCAGCATTTT.

Only a few counts were recorded for this clone. The J gene is TRBJ1-4, the V gene TRBV30, with TRBD1 matching 10 bases. Losses at the gene ends were 1 base for V and 10 bases for J; bases not matched to a gene: 9. The CDR3 spans 15 residues. In germline, CDR1 is GTSNPN, CDR2 SVGIG (reference sequence). CDR3: CAWSDLDRGRGKLFF. The CDR3 coding sequence is TGTGCCTGGAGTGATCTAGACAGGGGGCGAGGAAAACTGTTTTTT.

J is TRBJ1-1 and V is TRBV5-1, with 8 bases fitting TRBD1. V lost 4 bases to trimming and J lost 4 bases; unmatched junction nucleotides: 6. In germline, CDR1 is SGHRS, CDR2 YFSETQ. The length of the CDR3 is 14 residues. The CDR3 DNA reads as TGCGCCAGCAGCATAACGACAGGGGCCACTGAAGCTTTCTTT. This sequence encodes CASSITTGATEAFF.

This clone was seen a handful of times. The chain carries TRBV7-2 and TRBJ2-1, with D uncertain. V lost 0 bases and J 7 bases, leaving 7 bases between the germline ends. Germline V gives CDR1 SGHTA, CDR2 FQGNSA. The CDR3 spans 13 residues. The CDR3 sequence is CASSLAGKNEQFF. CDR3 in DNA: TGTGCCAGCAGCTTAGCAGGCAAGAATGAGCAGTTCTTC.

The table lists this clone with a few counts. The chain links TRBV18 to TRBJ1-2, with D hard to call. The CDR3 is 14 residues long. V shed 0 bases and J shed 6 bases, with 11 bases lying between them. Looked up from germline, CDR1 is KGHSH and CDR2 is LQKENI. The CDR3 loop is CASSPPSVEDGYTF. The CDR3 coding sequence is TGTGCCAGCTCACCACCTTCAGTAGAGGATGGCTACACCTTC. The full variable domain, its missing parts supplied by reference TRBV18 and TRBJ1-2, is NAGVMQNPRHLVRRRGQEARLRCSPMKGHSHVYWYRQLPEEGLKFMVYLQKENIIDESGMPKERFSAEFPKEGPSILRIQQVVRGDSAAYFCASSPPSVEDGYTFGSGTRLTVV.

The chain has TRBV5-5 and TRBJ2-1; tentatively, D is TRBD1 (5 bases). The CDR3 sequence is 12 residues long. Trimming cost V 2 bases and J 6 bases, with 6 bases left between them. Germline V CDR1 and CDR2: SGHKS, YYEKEE (reference sequence). The CDR3 spells CASSFRGNEQFF. The CDR3 bases are TGTGCCAGCAGCTTTAGGGGCAATGAGCAGTTCTTC.

This clone was counted a few times. The rearrangement joins TRBV29-1 to TRBJ1-1; 7 bases are a match to TRBD1. From germline, CDR1 is SQVTM and CDR2 ANQGSEA. The CDR3 is 13 amino acids. J was trimmed by 1 base and V by 5 bases; bases with no gene match: 4. CDR3 protein: CSVRGQANTEAFF. The DNA of the CDR3 is TGCAGCGTTCGAGGACAGGCGAACACTGAAGCTTTCTTT.

CDR3 residues: CASSFVTHETQYF. In DNA, the CDR3 is TGTGCCAGCAGCTTTGTGACCCACGAGACCCAGTACTTC. The chain joins TRBV7-3 to TRBJ2-5; unclear D gene. With 3 bases removed from V and 5 bases from J, the gap between germline ends came to 10 bases. The CDR3 is 13 residues long. Germline-derived CDR1 and CDR2 are SGHTA and FQGTGA.

The chain couples TRBV18 to TRBJ2-1, with TRBD1 matching over 10 bases. The ends lost 4 bases at V and 6 bases at J; junction bases unmatched: 3. Germline CDR1 is KGHSH and CDR2 is LQKENI. The CDR3 consists of 14 residues. CDR3 sequence: CASSLRDRGNEQFF. The CDR3, as DNA: TGTGCCAGCTCACTTAGGGACAGGGGCAATGAGCAGTTCTTC.